Sequencing of this T cell receptor beta chain was carried out in a study of blood T cells in healthy people across ages. Overall study results and limits: Diversity estimated from one million T cells was considered an underestimate.

Concerning this clonotype: Its antigen is not identified.

Next came a second PCR, run for about 7 to 12 cycles, which used a sample-barcoded 5' primer along with a J-beta primer mix. Each CDR3 protein gets one entry after TCRdb re-called the 5' RACE reads with MiXCR. The repertoire holds 450,000 to 700,000 distinct CDR3 sequences, with 25% to 30% as singletons. The sample consisted of blood. The sequence was obtained from a woman in her seventies in good health.

CDR3 in amino acids: CASSRGLARDNEQFF. The CDR3 bases are TGCGCCAGCAGCCGCGGGCTAGCGCGGGACAATGAGCAGTTCTTC. The chain joins TRBV4-1 to TRBJ2-1, with D maybe TRBD2 (6 bases). V gave up 4 bases and J gave up 5 bases, with 15 bases separating them. Germline V lookup: CDR1 MGHRA, CDR2 YSYEKL. This CDR3 spans 15 amino acids.